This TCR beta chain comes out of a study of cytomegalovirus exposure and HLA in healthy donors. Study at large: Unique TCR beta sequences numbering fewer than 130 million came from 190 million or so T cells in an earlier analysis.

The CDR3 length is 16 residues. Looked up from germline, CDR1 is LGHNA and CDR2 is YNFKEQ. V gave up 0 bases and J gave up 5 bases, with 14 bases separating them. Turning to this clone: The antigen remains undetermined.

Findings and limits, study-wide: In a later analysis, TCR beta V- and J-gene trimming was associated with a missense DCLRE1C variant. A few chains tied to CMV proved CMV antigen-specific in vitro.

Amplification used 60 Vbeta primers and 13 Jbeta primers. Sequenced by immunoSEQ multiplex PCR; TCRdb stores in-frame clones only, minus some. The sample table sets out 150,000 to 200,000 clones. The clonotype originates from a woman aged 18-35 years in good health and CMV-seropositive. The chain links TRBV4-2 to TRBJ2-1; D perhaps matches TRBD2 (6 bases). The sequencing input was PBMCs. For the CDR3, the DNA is TGTGCCAGCAGCCAAGAGCGGCTAGCGAGAGACAATGAGCAGTTCTTC. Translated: CASSQERLARDNEQFF.